The rows below give T cell receptor beta chains drawn from one sample of a study of blood T cell repertoires in COVID-19. The assay was immunoSEQ multiplex PCR, and TCRdb's table has in-frame clones only and misses some. The sample yields around 98,000 clones, 82% seen once. Sequenced material: peripheral blood. The receptors were gathered from a man between 65 and 85 years old with active or convalescent COVID-19. Each CDR3 is given with its conserved first and last residue. Clone size is stated in some rows and not others, as once, few, many or a class when expanded.

clone size	V gene	J gene	CDR3 protein
.	TRBV5-6	TRBJ1-1	CASNHLRGTGRVEAFF
.	TRBV4-3	TRBJ1-2	CASSQDLRRGHYGYTF
.	TRBV25-1	TRBJ1-4	CASSEPGTNEKLFF
once	TRBV5-3	TRBJ1-5	CASWTDPTGKYSNQPQHF
.	TRBV3-1/TRBV3-2	TRBJ1-1	CASSHPTGLSEAFF
.	TRBV5-1	TRBJ2-5	CASSPDWRVETQYF
.	TRBV6-5	TRBJ2-4	CASSSLAGGPKNIQYF
once	TRBV5-1	TRBJ2-5	CASSLVAPQEETQYF
.	TRBV2	TRBJ2-1	CATTSIRQGHEQFF
once	TRBV7-2	TRBJ1-2	CASSLQANYGYTF
.	TRBV7-8	TRBJ1-5	CASSQRGSLAVQPQHF
.	TRBV24-1	TRBJ1-2	CATSDNRDRSYTF
.	TRBV29-1	TRBJ1-2	CSVDSGRSEGYTF
.	TRBV12-5	TRBJ2-3	CASGLGGTSTDTQYF
.	TRBV6-5	TRBJ2-1	CASRAASGGNEQFF
.	TRBV12-3/TRBV12-4	TRBJ2-7	CASSTNRAGEQYF
.	TRBV6-6	TRBJ1-3	CASSSLDRDGNTIYF
once	TRBV14	TRBJ2-7	CASSPKVGHGTYEQYF
.	TRBV11-2	TRBJ2-5	CASSLGARAGTQYF
.	TRBV5-8	TRBJ1-3	CASSPGSAGNTIYF
.	TRBV29-1	TRBJ1-1	CSVEDLRGAEAFF
.	TRBV3-1/TRBV3-2	TRBJ1-5	CARGQNKGNQPQHF
.	TRBV5-1	TRBJ1-6	CASSSRQGAESPLHF
.	TRBV11-3	TRBJ1-1	CASSSRSRGTPKVEAFF
.	TRBV4-2	TRBJ1-1	CASSQTGVQNTEAFF
.	TRBV13	TRBJ2-7	CASSFAGQSYEQYF
once	TRBV2	TRBJ1-2	CASSELSPGQANYGYTF
.	TRBV27	TRBJ1-2	CASSLSRNYGYTF
.	TRBV6-2/TRBV6-3	TRBJ1-2	CASSPTGFYGYTF